The sequence of this T cell receptor (beta chain) was determined in a study of T cells expressing NK-cell markers. TCRdb reanalyzed the 5' RACE reads and collapses them to one entry per CDR3 protein, without DNA. The sample's table shows approximately 420,000 distinct CDR3 sequences. CDR1 MGHRA and CDR2 YSYEKL come from the germline V gene. This CDR3 is 12 amino acids long. The chain links TRBV4-1 to TRBJ1-2; the D call from TCRdb, TRBD1, cannot be confirmed without DNA. The source material was blood T cells: a sorted CD56 or NKG2C T cell subset, CD4+ or CD8+ T cells, or bulk PBMC T cells (not recorded which). The TCR originated in a woman between 45 and 65 years old in good health. The CDR3 reads CASSQGGNGYTF.